Following are 9 T cell receptor beta chains from one sample sequenced in a study of CD8 T cells in cerebrospinal fluid in Alzheimer's disease (TCRdb year 2020). Receptor amplification or capture employed 10x single-cell sequencing. Sequencing took place on a NextSeq 550. The reads were reprocessed in TCRdb, with one entry per CDR3 protein sequence and no accompanying DNA. The table for this sample shows some 970 distinct CDR3 sequences. The leading ten clones occupy approximately 15% of the sample. Sequencing was done on a sample of cerebrospinal fluid. All receptors derive from a human donor in good health.

According to its frequency, this clonotype is medium-sized. The V and J genes are TRBV9 and TRBJ2-7; TCRdb's D call of TRBD1 is untestable without DNA. CDR1 and CDR2 from the germline V gene are SGDLS and YYNGEE. This CDR3 is 15 amino acids long. CDR3 amino acids: CASSVEGTPSYEQYF. Full variable domain (remainder filled in from reference TRBV9 and TRBJ2-7): DSGVTQTPKHLITATGQRVTLRCSPRSGDLSVYWYQQSLDQGLQFLIQYYNGEERAKGNILERFSAQQFPDLHSELNLSSLELGDSALYFCASSVEGTPSYEQYFGPGTRLTVT.

The chain uses TRBV6-2 or TRBV6-3 and TRBJ2-7. Germline CDR1 is MNHEY and CDR2 is SVGEGT. The CDR3 loop spans 15 amino acids. CDR3 residues: CASRDDWILLREQYF.

This clonotype is identified as large (0.1 to 1%) from frequency. The rearrangement links TRBV20-1 to TRBJ2-3; the D call from TCRdb, TRBD2, cannot be confirmed without DNA. The CDR3 totals 17 residues. Germline loops: CDR1 DFQATT, CDR2 SNEGSKA (reference sequence). The CDR3 here is CSATLGLAGAITDTQYF.

This clonotype ranks as medium-sized in terms of frequency. CDR3 amino acids: CASSRQEQETQYF. The rearrangement uses TRBV5-5 and TRBJ2-5; TCRdb's D gene call, TRBD1, goes unchecked for lack of DNA. This CDR3 region has 13 residues. The germline CDR1 and CDR2 sequences are SGHKS and YYEKEE (reference sequence).

The rearrangement uses TRBV19 and TRBJ1-2; lacking DNA, the TRBD1 call made by TCRdb goes unchecked. CDR3 size: 18 residues. Germline values: CDR1 LNHDA, CDR2 SQIVND (reference sequence). The CDR3 sequence: CASSPRTEILYSNYGYTF.

This clonotype is deemed medium-sized by its frequency. This chain connects TRBV2 to TRBJ2-3. The CDR3 is 15 amino acids. The V gene's germline CDR1 is SNHLY and CDR2 FYNNEI. This CDR3 reads CASSENGLSTDTQYF.

The chain links TRBV29-1 to TRBJ2-2; the D gene TCRdb calls, TRBD1, cannot be checked with no DNA. This CDR3 has 14 residues. The germline V gene has CDR1 SQVTM and CDR2 ANQGSEA. CDR3: CSVGGRGRTGELFF.

The chain joins TRBV6-5 to TRBJ1-5. Per the germline V gene, CDR1 is MNHEY and CDR2 is SVGAGI. This CDR3 is 15 amino acids long. The CDR3 sequence: CASSYSGTGNQPQHF.

Its frequency marks this clonotype as large (0.1 to 1%). The chain joins TRBV20-1 to TRBJ1-3. CDR3 length: 15 amino acids. Looked up from germline, CDR1 is DFQATT and CDR2 is SNEGSKA (reference sequence). The CDR3 protein is CSARAHSASGNTIYF.